These 16 T cell receptor beta chains were all obtained from the same sample, sequenced in a study of OX40 agonist ivuxolimab in advanced cancers. The assay was immunoSEQ multiplex PCR, and TCRdb's table has in-frame clones only and misses some. In the table there are about 19,000 clones, about 73% of which are singletons. The sample here was CD4+ or CD8+ T cells sorted from blood, taken in a trial of the OX40 agonist ivuxolimab. The receptors come from an adult with an advanced solid tumor such as melanoma, head and neck, liver or kidney cancer.

The genes are TRBV27 and TRBJ2-7, with TRBD2 matching 9 bases. The CDR3 contains 17 residues. J lost 0 bases, V lost 8 bases, and 14 bases had no gene match. Germline CDR1 reads MNHEY; CDR2 reads SMNVEV (reference sequence). Here the CDR3 reads CASGGSLLAGSSYEQYF. In DNA form, the CDR3 reads TGTGCCAGCGGAGGGTCCTTACTAGCGGGCAGCTCCTACGAGCAGTACTTC.

V and J are TRBV28 and TRBJ2-7; 7 bases fit TRBD1. The CDR3 loop spans 14 amino acids. Germline V gene data show CDR1 as MDHEN and CDR2 as SYDVKM. Unmatched junction bases numbered 8, after V lost 5 bases and J lost 4 bases. CDR3 region: CASSTTGNQYEQYF. CDR3 nucleotide sequence: TGTGCCAGCAGTACGACAGGGAATCAATACGAGCAGTACTTC. Full variable domain (missing parts from reference TRBV28 and TRBJ2-7): DVKVTQSSRYLVKRTGEKVFLECVQDMDHENMFWYRQDPGLGLRLIYFSYDVKMKEKGDIPEGYSVSREKKERFSLILESASTNQTSMYLCASSTTGNQYEQYFGPGTRLTVT.

A few counts support this clone. The V gene is TRBV7-6, the J gene TRBJ2-7, with TRBD1 identical over 10 bases. Unmatched junction bases numbered 5, after V lost 4 bases and J lost 5 bases. There are 14 residues in the CDR3. Germline V lookup: CDR1 SGHVS, CDR2 FNYEAQ. The CDR3: CASSSGQGSHEQYF. The CDR3 DNA sequence: TGTGCCAGCAGCTCGGGACAGGGGTCCCACGAGCAGTACTTC.

The chain links TRBV5-4 to TRBJ1-2; weak D call: TRBD1 (5 bases). CDR3 length: 15 amino acids. V lost 0 bases, J lost 4 bases, and 13 bases lay in between. The germline gives CDR1 SGHNT, CDR2 YYREEE (reference sequence). The CDR3 bases are TGTGCCAGCAGCTTGGCTGACAGTTTGCTCTATGGCTACACCTTC. This codes for CASSLADSLLYGYTF. Variable domain in full (rest from reference TRBV5-4 and TRBJ1-2): ETGVTQSPTHLIKTRGQQVTLRCSSQSGHNTVSWYQQALGQGPQFIFQYYREEENGRGNFPPRFSGLQFPNYSSELNVNALELDDSALYLCASSLADSLLYGYTFGSGTRLTVV.

V gene TRBV6-5 combines with J gene TRBJ2-2; D perhaps matches TRBD2 (6 bases). CDR1 is MNHEY, CDR2 SVGAGI, per germline. Between the trimmed V and J ends, which lost 2 bases and 6 bases, there was a span of 13 bases. There are 15 residues in the CDR3. The CDR3 DNA follows: TGTGCCAGCAGTTACCGCCTAACGGGAGCCGGGGAGCTGTTTTTT. The encoded protein is CASSYRLTGAGELFF.

The V call is TRBV28, the J call TRBJ2-1; D is unresolved. Germline V gives CDR1 MDHEN, CDR2 SYDVKM. Trimming took 3 bases from V and 6 from J, leaving 6 bases between them. The CDR3 length is 12 residues. As DNA, the CDR3 is TGTGCCAGCAGTTTTGGGCTCAATGAGCAGTTCTTC. Translated: CASSFGLNEQFF. The whole variable domain, filled in from reference TRBV28 and TRBJ2-1, reads DVKVTQSSRYLVKRTGEKVFLECVQDMDHENMFWYRQDPGLGLRLIYFSYDVKMKEKGDIPEGYSVSREKKERFSLILESASTNQTSMYLCASSFGLNEQFFGPGTRLTVL.

CDR3 sequence reads: CASSYSTGSGYNEQFF. The CDR3 DNA follows: TGTGCCAGCAGTTACTCGACGGGTAGCGGATACAATGAGCAGTTCTTC. The rearrangement joins TRBV6-5 to TRBJ2-1; perhaps TRBD2 as D (6 bases). Between the trimmed V and J ends, which lost 0 bases and 4 bases, there was a span of 13 bases. CDR3 size: 16 residues. CDR1 is MNHEY and CDR2 is SVGAGI in the germline V gene.

The table lists this clone with a few counts. The chain recombines TRBV28 with TRBJ1-2, with D maybe TRBD1 (6 bases). The V gene lost 5 bases and the J gene lost 2 bases, with 15 bases spanning the gap. Germline V CDR1 and CDR2: MDHEN, SYDVKM. CDR3 length: 15 amino acids. The CDR3 DNA follows: TGTGCCAGCAGTCACACCCCGACAGGAAACTATGGCTACACCTTC. As protein: CASSHTPTGNYGYTF.

The chain has TRBV4-3 and TRBJ2-5; D is unclear. The CDR3 consists of 15 residues. Between the trimmed V and J ends, which lost 2 bases and 1 base, there was a span of 11 bases. Germline V lookup: CDR1 LGHNA, CDR2 YSLEER. Here the CDR3 DNA reads TGCGCCAGCAGCCAATTCAAGGGTCCCCAAGAGACCCAGTACTTC. Its protein product is CASSQFKGPQETQYF.

The CDR3 bases are TGCGCCAGCAGCGGGTTAAAAGAGACCCAGTACTTC. Its protein product is CASSGLKETQYF. The chain has TRBV5-1 and TRBJ2-5; D ambiguous. This CDR3 is built from 12 residues. Germline V lookup: CDR1 SGHRS, CDR2 YFSETQ. Trimming cost V 4 bases and J 3 bases, with 7 bases left between them.

V and J are TRBV7-9 and TRBJ2-7; D is perhaps TRBD1 (7 bases). Trimming pared 7 bases from V and 2 bases from J, leaving 15 bases between. Germline CDR1 reads SEHNR; CDR2 reads FQNEAQ (reference sequence). The CDR3 extends over 14 amino acids. CDR3 DNA: TGTGCCAGCAACCCCAGGGGGGCGACCTACGAGCAGTACTTC. Amino acids: CASNPRGATYEQYF.

This clone was found once. The chain is built from TRBV4-3 and TRBJ1-4; TRBD1 is a possible D gene (6 bases). There are 15 residues in the CDR3. The V gene's germline CDR1 is LGHNA and CDR2 YSLEER. The V and J ends lost 0 bases and 5 bases respectively, with 10 bases between them. The chain's CDR3 is CASSQEGGINEKLFF. In nucleotides, the CDR3 is TGCGCCAGCAGCCAAGAGGGGGGCATCAATGAAAAACTGTTTTTT.

This clone came up once. J is TRBJ2-2 and V is TRBV19, with 7 positions matching TRBD2. The CDR3 is made up of 14 amino acids. V dropped 2 bases and J dropped 7; count of bases not matched to a gene: 4. Germline V lookup: CDR1 LNHDA, CDR2 SQIVND (reference sequence). DNA of the CDR3: TGTGCCAGTAGTATATGGCGGGAGAGCGGGGAGCTGTTTTTT. Translating it yields CASSIWRESGELFF.

CDR3 DNA sequence: TGTGCCAGCAGTTACTCGGGACAATCACCCCTCCACTTT. This codes for CASSYSGQSPLHF. The chain uses TRBV6-5 and TRBJ1-6; a possible D gene is TRBD1 (6 bases). The ends were cut back, 0 bases at V and 10 bases at J, with 7 bases in the middle. Germline V gives CDR1 MNHEY, CDR2 SVGAGI. There are 13 residues in the CDR3.

The V call is TRBV5-6, the J call TRBJ1-2; D not resolved. CDR1 and CDR2 from the germline V gene are SGHDT and YYEEEE. The CDR3 runs 13 residues. V dropped 8 bases and J dropped 0 bases, with 11 bases sitting between them. The chain's CDR3 is CASGRRPNYGYTF. DNA of the CDR3: TGTGCCAGTGGGAGGCGCCCTAACTATGGCTACACCTTC.

The chain couples TRBV29-1 to TRBJ1-2; 9 nucleotides agree with TRBD1. The CDR3 has 15 residues. Germline loops: CDR1 SQVTM, CDR2 ANQGSEA. The V gene end was trimmed by 1 base and the J gene end by 3 bases; junction bases not matched to a gene: 6. The DNA for the CDR3 is TGCAGCGTTGAAGTACAAGACAGGGGGGACTATGGCTACACCTTC. Its translation: CSVEVQDRGDYGYTF. The variable domain in full, with the rest retrieved from reference TRBV29-1 and TRBJ1-2, is SAVISQKPSRDICQRGTSLTIQCQVDSQVTMMFWYRQQPGQSLTLIATANQGSEATYESGFVIDKFPISRPNLTFSTLTVSNMSPEDSSIYLCSVEVQDRGDYGYTFGSGTRLTVV.